Listed below are T cell receptor beta chains from one sample, sequenced in a study of T cell clones after liver transplantation. No cognate antigen is known for these TCRs. Some clones are missing from TCRdb's copy, which holds only in-frame ones; the method was immunoSEQ multiplex PCR. The sample shows 4,500 to 6,500 clones, approximately 30% of them seen only once. Sequenced sample: CD4+ T cells from cultured PBMCs. Source of these receptors: a human patient who received a liver transplant. The T cells may partly be graft donor cells. Both conserved end residues are part of each CDR3. Fields, in order: clone size, J gene, D gene, V gene, CDR3 protein, CDR3 DNA. A D gene is named only where the DNA matches it firmly. Clone size, where shown, is once, few, many, or a class for clones that have expanded.

>NA|TRBJ2-5|TRBD2|TRBV7-1
CASSLTSGGAGETQYF
TGTGCCAGCAGCTTAACTAGCGGGGGGGCAGGAGAGACCCAGTACTTC
>NA|TRBJ2-7|NA|TRBV27
CASSSVTDTLGEQYF
TGTGCCAGCAGTTCGGTAACAGACACATTGGGTGAGCAGTACTTC
>medium-sized|TRBJ2-3|NA|TRBV6-5
CASSRADTQYF
TGTGCCAGCAGTCGAGCAGATACGCAGTATTTT
>NA|TRBJ2-1|TRBD2|TRBV11-3
CASSSSGGSYNEQFF
TGTGCCAGCAGCTCTTCGGGAGGCTCCTACAATGAGCAGTTCTTC
>NA|TRBJ2-1|NA|TRBV6-5
CASRLGYGTTNEQFF
TGTGCCAGCAGACTGGGTTATGGGACCACCAATGAGCAGTTCTTC
>few|TRBJ2-3|NA|TRBV29-1
CSQGGPGTDTQYF
TGCAGCCAAGGCGGACCTGGCACAGATACGCAGTATTTT
>NA|TRBJ2-7|TRBD2|TRBV10-3
CAISDSTSGAYEQYF
TGTGCCATCAGTGACTCAACTAGCGGGGCATACGAGCAGTACTTC
>medium-sized|TRBJ1-5|NA|TRBV5-8
CASRDGGTPTQHF
TGTGCCAGCAGGGACGGAGGAACTCCGACCCAGCATTTT
>NA|TRBJ1-1|TRBD1|TRBV10-3
CAISTGTGGRTEAFF
TGTGCCATCAGTACCGGGACAGGGGGCAGGACTGAAGCTTTCTTT
>NA|TRBJ2-1|NA|TRBV25-1
CASSPRVGGFYNEQFF
TGTGCCAGCAGTCCAAGGGTAGGGGGTTTCTACAATGAGCAGTTCTTC
>few|TRBJ2-6|TRBD1|TRBV28
CASSKDRGRSGANVLTF
TGTGCCAGCAGCAAAGACAGGGGGCGCTCGGGGGCCAACGTCCTGACTTTC
>few|TRBJ2-2|NA|TRBV5-1
CASRLDGKYELFF
TGCGCCAGCAGATTGGACGGGAAATATGAGCTGTTTTTT
>few|TRBJ1-6|NA|TRBV7-2
CASSSFSRSSYNSPLHF
TGTGCCAGCAGCTCCTTCTCCCGGAGCTCCTATAATTCACCCCTCCACTTT
>few|TRBJ2-5|NA|TRBV30
CAWRNAGGWGETQYF
TGTGCCTGGAGGAACGCCGGGGGCTGGGGAGAGACCCAGTACTTC
>NA|TRBJ1-2|TRBD1|TRBV7-2
CASSLGVRGRGGYTF
TGTGCCAGCAGCTTAGGAGTGAGGGGGCGAGGTGGCTACACCTTC
>medium-sized|TRBJ1-3|NA|TRBV21-1
CASNQRNTIYF
TGTGCCAGCAACCAACGGAACACCATATATTTT
>few|TRBJ2-2|TRBD2|TRBV11-2
CASSRGAGGGTGELFF
TGTGCCAGCAGCCGAGGGGCCGGGGGGGGTACCGGGGAGCTGTTTTTT
>NA|TRBJ1-2|NA|TRBV27
CASSLNRAYNYGYTF
TGTGCCAGCAGCCTTAACAGGGCTTATAACTATGGCTACACCTTC
>NA|TRBJ1-5|NA|TRBV6-1
CASSEGYGGQPQHF
TGTGCCAGCAGTGAAGGGTACGGGGGTCAGCCCCAGCATTTT
>few|TRBJ2-2|NA|TRBV11-1
CASSRGAGGGTGELFF
TGTGCCAGCAGCCGAGGGGCCGGGGGTGGTACCGGGGAGCTGTTTTTT
>few|TRBJ2-1|NA|TRBV7-6
CASSLGRSRPNEQFF
TGTGCCAGCAGCTTAGGTCGTTCGAGGCCGAATGAGCAGTTCTTC
>NA|TRBJ2-1|TRBD2|TRBV13
CASSLRRRRSGREWANEQFF
TGTGCCAGCAGCCTTCGACGGCGCCGTAGCGGGAGGGAGTGGGCCAATGAGCAGTTCTTC
>NA|TRBJ2-7|TRBD1|TRBV18
CASSPQGAIYEQYF
TGTGCCAGCTCACCACAGGGGGCGATCTACGAGCAGTACTTC
>NA|TRBJ2-5|NA|TRBV18
CASSPQGKRETQYF
TGTGCCAGCTCACCCCAGGGAAAACGGGAGACCCAGTACTTC
>few|TRBJ1-2|NA|TRBV10-2
CATGPSDGYTF
TGCGCCACCGGGCCCAGTGATGGCTACACCTTC
>few|TRBJ2-3|TRBD2|TRBV14
CASSQSPTSGSRTDTQYF
TGTGCCAGCAGCCAATCTCCTACTAGCGGGAGTAGGACAGATACGCAGTATTTT
>few|TRBJ1-4|TRBD1|TRBV2
CASSPSPPRDRDEKLFF
TGTGCCAGCAGCCCAAGTCCCCCCCGGGACAGGGATGAAAAACTGTTTTTT
>NA|TRBJ1-2|NA|TRBV28
CASSPSSPRGYTF
TGTGCCAGCAGCCCATCGAGCCCCCGCGGCTACACCTTC
>NA|TRBJ2-4|NA|TRBV27
CASSSGLTGVQYF
TGTGCCAGCAGTTCGGGATTGACGGGAGTTCAGTACTTC
>NA|TRBJ1-4|TRBD1|TRBV2
CASSHPRDRENEKLFF
TGTGCCAGCAGTCATCCCCGGGACAGGGAAAATGAAAAACTGTTTTTT
>medium-sized|TRBJ1-5|NA|TRBV18
CASSPLQADQPQHF
TGTGCCAGCTCACCACTTCAGGCTGATCAGCCCCAGCATTTT
>few|TRBJ2-2|TRBD1|TRBV7-6
CASSSGQGAGELFF
TGTGCCAGCAGCTCGGGACAGGGTGCCGGGGAGCTGTTTTTT
>NA|TRBJ2-1|TRBD2|TRBV4-3
CASSLAGSYNEQFF
TGCGCCAGCAGCCTAGCGGGCTCCTACAATGAGCAGTTCTTC
>NA|TRBJ2-3|NA|TRBV7-4
CAGLLKGGYTQYF
TGTGCCGGCCTACTAAAGGGGGGGTATACGCAGTATTTT
>few|TRBJ1-2|NA|TRBV4-2
CASSQEARAPNYGYTF
TGTGCCAGCAGCCAAGAGGCCAGGGCCCCTAACTATGGCTACACCTTC
>few|TRBJ2-5|NA|TRBV25-1
CASSHPGNQETQYF
TGTGCCAGCAGCCACCCGGGCAACCAAGAGACCCAGTACTTC
>few|TRBJ2-1|NA|TRBV5-1
CASSLVTGNLNNEQFF
TGCGCCAGCAGCTTGGTCACCGGAAATTTAAACAATGAGCAGTTCTTC
>NA|TRBJ2-3|NA|TRBV7-6
CASSSKEGQSGTDTQYF
TGTGCCAGCAGCTCTAAAGAAGGACAGTCTGGCACAGATACGCAGTATTTT
>few|TRBJ2-7|TRBD2|TRBV19
CASSISGGISYEQYF
TGTGCCAGTAGTATATCGGGGGGGATCTCCTACGAGCAGTACTTC
>NA|TRBJ2-3|TRBD2|TRBV5-1
CASSLIAGEGTDTQYF
TGCGCCAGCAGCTTGATTGCGGGAGAGGGCACAGATACGCAGTATTTT
>NA|TRBJ2-5|NA|TRBV18
CASSPQAQETQYF
TGTGCCAGCTCCCCCCAGGCCCAAGAGACCCAGTACTTC
>NA|TRBJ2-3|NA|TRBV6-1
CASSELVQGPTSTDTQYF
TGTGCCAGCAGTGAATTGGTCCAGGGCCCAACTAGCACAGATACGCAGTATTTT
>medium-sized|TRBJ2-3|TRBD1|TRBV7-9
CASSLTGGRVTDTQYF
TGTGCCAGCAGCTTAACAGGGGGCCGAGTCACAGATACGCAGTATTTT
>few|TRBJ1-5|NA|TRBV30
CAWSAQQGGPQHF
TGTGCCTGGAGTGCCCAACAGGGAGGTCCCCAGCATTTT
>NA|TRBJ2-1|NA|TRBV2
CASSRARGGKLNEQFF
TGTGCCAGCAGCAGAGCGAGGGGCGGAAAGTTGAATGAGCAGTTCTTC
>medium-sized|TRBJ2-1|TRBD1|TRBV7-2
CASSSGQGGYNEQFF
TGTGCCAGCAGCTCCGGACAGGGGGGATACAATGAGCAGTTCTTC
>few|TRBJ2-7|NA|TRBV7-2
CASSLGLVEQYF
TGTGCCAGCAGCTTAGGGCTTGTGGAGCAGTACTTC
>NA|TRBJ1-2|NA|TRBV5-8
CASSLRTANGYTF
TGTGCCAGCAGCTTACGGACAGCCAATGGCTACACCTTC
>few|TRBJ1-2|TRBD1|TRBV7-2
CASSRDRYGYTF
TGTGCCAGCAGCCGGGACAGATATGGCTACACCTTC
>NA|TRBJ2-3|NA|TRBV5-1
CASSQGYTDTQYF
TGCGCCAGCAGTCAGGGGTACACAGATACGCAGTATTTT
>NA|TRBJ1-5|NA|TRBV19
CASSPGQSYNQPQHF
TGTGCCAGTAGCCCCGGACAGAGCTATAATCAGCCCCAGCATTTT
>few|TRBJ1-3|NA|TRBV18
CASSPQGSGNTIYF
TGTGCCAGCTCACCACAGGGCTCTGGAAACACCATATATTTT
>medium-sized|TRBJ2-7|TRBD1|TRBV2
CASSEAPTGTGSYEQYF
TGTGCCAGCAGTGAAGCCCCCACCGGGACAGGGTCCTACGAGCAGTACTTC
>few|TRBJ1-3|NA|TRBV5-1
CASSLAYPGQQGNTIYF
TGCGCCAGCAGCTTGGCCTACCCTGGACAGCAAGGAAACACCATATATTTT
>few|TRBJ2-1|TRBD2|TRBV4-3
CASSQEDGLAVNEQFF
TGCGCCAGCAGCCAAGAGGATGGACTAGCGGTAAATGAGCAGTTCTTC
>NA|TRBJ2-1|TRBD1|TRBV9
CASSVEGTESYNEQFF
TGTGCCAGCAGCGTAGAAGGGACAGAGAGCTACAATGAGCAGTTCTTC